These T cell receptor beta chains were read from a single sample in a study of T cell clonotyping in hematopoietic cell transplantation. Produced via immunoSEQ multiplex PCR; TCRdb's table is partial and in-frame only. The data hold 35,000 to 45,000 clones, with about 95% observed a single time. Sequencing was performed on peripheral blood mononuclear cells. Receptors originate from a woman aged 50 to 60 in good health. Some clones in this sample may be carry-over from other donors' samples. The CDR3 runs from the conserved cysteine through the conserved F or W. Fields, in order: clone size, D gene, V gene, J gene, CDR3 protein, CDR3 DNA. A D gene is named only where the DNA matches it firmly. Some rows mark clone size as missing; the rest say once, few, many or name a class of expanded clone.

>-|TRBD2|TRBV5-1|TRBJ2-5
CASSLVGGVETQYF
TGCGCCAGCAGCTTGGTGGGGGGGGTGGAGACCCAGTACTTC
>-|-|TRBV5-1|TRBJ1-2
CASSLVGLVGYTF
TGCGCCAGCAGCTTGGTGGGACTGGTTGGCTACACCTTC
>-|-|TRBV12-5|TRBJ2-2
CASGPDVGGGGNTGELFF
TGTGCTAGTGGTCCCGACGTAGGAGGGGGGGGGAACACCGGGGAGCTGTTTTTT
>-|-|TRBV11-3|TRBJ1-1
CASSLPGATEAFF
TGTGCCAGCAGCTTACCAGGGGCCACTGAAGCTTTCTTT
>-|TRBD1|TRBV6-5|TRBJ1-2
CAIRGGGTDYGYTF
TGTGCCATCAGAGGGGGCGGGACGGACTATGGCTACACCTTC
>-|-|TRBV7-3|TRBJ2-7
CASSLGRSDEQYF
TGTGCCAGCAGCTTAGGCAGAAGCGACGAGCAGTACTTC
>-|-|TRBV19|TRBJ1-6
CASSIQGGDNSPLHF
TGTGCCAGTAGTATCCAGGGAGGGGATAATTCACCCCTCCACTTT
>-|-|TRBV18|TRBJ2-3
CASSPATDTQYF
TGTGCCAGCTCACCGGCCACAGATACGCAGTATTTT
>-|TRBD1|TRBV30|TRBJ1-6
CAWSVKGQGGSPLHF
TGTGCCTGGAGTGTAAAGGGACAGGGCGGTTCACCCCTCCACTTT
>few|TRBD1|TRBV6-5|TRBJ1-6
CASSKGQPNSPLHF
TGTGCCAGCAGTAAGGGACAGCCTAATTCACCCCTCCACTTT
>-|-|TRBV7-2|TRBJ1-1
CASSLAVRGGARTEAFF
TGTGCCAGCAGCTTAGCGGTTCGAGGGGGGGCGCGGACTGAAGCTTTCTTT
>once|TRBD1|TRBV5-1|TRBJ1-5
CASSPKRTGSNQPQHF
TGCGCCAGCAGCCCTAAACGGACAGGGAGCAATCAGCCCCAGCATTTT
>-|-|TRBV7-8|TRBJ1-5
CASSEAWKRNQPQHF
TGTGCCAGCAGCGAAGCGTGGAAGCGCAATCAGCCCCAGCATTTT
>-|TRBD1|TRBV15|TRBJ1-1
CATSRDLGTGTSRPNTEAFF
TGTGCCACCAGCAGAGATTTAGGGACAGGGACCTCAAGGCCCAACACTGAAGCTTTCTTT
>-|-|TRBV27|TRBJ1-2
CASSPSGVYGYTF
TGTGCCAGCAGTCCCTCCGGGGTGTATGGCTACACCTTC
>-|-|TRBV19|TRBJ1-5
CASSIPGGQPQHF
TGTGCCAGTAGTATTCCAGGAGGTCAGCCCCAGCATTTT
>once|-|TRBV6-6|TRBJ1-1
CASTDSNRGPDTEAFF
TGTGCCAGCACCGACTCCAATCGGGGGCCGGACACTGAAGCTTTCTTT
>-|-|TRBV11-3|TRBJ2-5
CASSLVQETQYF
TGTGCCAGCAGCTTAGTCCAAGAGACCCAGTACTTC
>-|-|TRBV5-1|TRBJ2-1
CASSLASGSSYNEQFF
TGCGCCAGCAGCTTGGCCTCGGGGAGCTCCTACAATGAGCAGTTCTTC
>-|-|TRBV10-2|TRBJ1-1
CASSEAGGGTEAFF
TGCGCCAGCAGTGAAGCCGGGGGCGGCACTGAAGCTTTCTTT
>-|-|TRBV30|TRBJ2-1
CAWSVADSRSNEQFF
TGTGCCTGGAGTGTGGCGGACAGTAGGAGCAATGAGCAGTTCTTC
>-|TRBD1|TRBV29-1|TRBJ1-2
CSVERDRGTYTF
TGCAGCGTTGAGAGGGACAGGGGGACCTACACCTTC
>once|TRBD2|TRBV5-1|TRBJ2-5
CASSSTSGGDGETQYF
TGCGCCAGCAGCTCCACTAGCGGGGGAGATGGAGAGACCCAGTACTTC
>-|-|TRBV7-2|TRBJ1-3
CASSLDSSGNTIYF
TGTGCCAGCAGCTTAGACAGCTCTGGAAACACCATATATTTT
>-|-|TRBV7-6|TRBJ1-3
CASSRGGGQGNTIYF
TGTGCCAGCAGCCGGGGTGGGGGGCAAGGAAACACCATATATTTT
>-|-|TRBV4-2|TRBJ1-2
CASSQETSLYGYTF
TGTGCCAGCAGCCAAGAAACCTCTCTCTATGGCTACACCTTC
>-|TRBD1|TRBV6-5|TRBJ1-5
CASRRTGDDQPQHF
TGTGCCAGCAGGAGGACAGGGGATGATCAGCCCCAGCATTTT
>-|-|TRBV7-6|TRBJ1-1
CASSLKLGTEAFF
TGTGCCAGCAGCTTAAAGTTGGGCACTGAAGCTTTCTTT
>-|-|TRBV11-3|TRBJ2-5
CASSLGRALGQETQYF
TGTGCCAGCAGCTTAGGTCGGGCTCTGGGGCAAGAGACCCAGTACTTC
>-|-|TRBV15|TRBJ1-1
CATSRDWAGDTEAFF
TGTGCCACCAGCAGAGATTGGGCAGGCGACACTGAAGCTTTCTTT
>-|-|TRBV5-3|TRBJ1-5
CARSFESGPHYQPQHF
TGTGCCAGAAGCTTCGAGTCGGGACCCCATTATCAGCCCCAGCATTTT
>-|-|TRBV5-4|TRBJ1-4
CASSTQGSDEKLFF
TGTGCCAGCAGCACACAGGGTTCGGATGAAAAACTGTTTTTT
>-|-|TRBV29-1|TRBJ2-7
CSVQSPERYEQYF
TGCAGCGTTCAATCCCCCGAACGATACGAGCAGTACTTC
>-|-|TRBV28|TRBJ1-2
CASSLRAANYGYTF
TGTGCCAGCAGTTTAAGGGCAGCTAACTATGGCTACACCTTC
>-|-|TRBV9|TRBJ1-2
CASSGTVNYGYTF
TGTGCCAGCAGTGGGACGGTAAACTATGGCTACACCTTC
>-|TRBD1|TRBV7-3|TRBJ2-2
CASSSGQGAGELFF
TGTGCCAGCAGCTCGGGACAGGGAGCCGGGGAGCTGTTTTTT
>once|-|TRBV9|TRBJ2-3
CASSARPTDTQYF
TGTGCCAGCAGCGCCCGGCCCACAGATACGCAGTATTTT
>-|TRBD2|TRBV29-1|TRBJ2-5
CSVDSSGALQETQYF
TGCAGCGTTGACAGTAGCGGGGCACTCCAAGAGACCCAGTACTTC
>-|-|TRBV19|TRBJ1-6
CASQEGGHSPLHF
TGTGCCAGTCAAGAAGGGGGTCATTCACCCCTCCACTTT
>-|-|TRBV2|TRBJ2-5
CASSDRGQETQYF
TGTGCCAGCAGTGACAGGGGCCAAGAGACCCAGTACTTC
>-|-|TRBV25-1|TRBJ1-1
CASSPTGHGAFF
TGTGCCAGCAGCCCAACGGGGCATGGGGCTTTCTTT
>-|-|TRBV6-1|TRBJ1-6
CASSERGRLGSPLHF
TGTGCCAGCAGTGAAAGGGGCAGGCTGGGTTCACCCCTCCACTTT
>-|-|TRBV7-9|TRBJ1-5
CASSSLGENQPQHF
TGTGCCAGCAGCTCCTTAGGGGAGAATCAGCCCCAGCATTTT
>-|TRBD1|TRBV5-1|TRBJ2-7
CASSTGTGGYEQYF
TGCGCCAGCAGCACCGGGACAGGGGGATACGAGCAGTACTTC
>once|-|TRBV4-2|TRBJ2-5
CASSPGGGRETQYF
TGTGCCAGCAGCCCTGGGGGGGGCAGGGAGACCCAGTACTTC
>-|-|TRBV6-5|TRBJ2-1
CASSYSFRNNEQFF
TGTGCCAGCAGTTACTCGTTCAGAAACAATGAGCAGTTCTTC
>-|TRBD1|TRBV6-5|TRBJ2-7
CASSYDPGTAPYEQYF
TGTGCCAGCAGTTACGACCCAGGGACAGCACCCTACGAGCAGTACTTC
>-|-|TRBV7-3|TRBJ2-5
CASSLSLGSGETQYF
TGTGCCAGCAGCTTAAGTCTGGGTTCGGGAGAGACCCAGTACTTC
>-|TRBD2|TRBV2|TRBJ2-3
CASSVSGGEDTQYF
TGTGCCAGCAGTGTAAGCGGGGGGGAGGATACGCAGTATTTT
>-|-|TRBV5-8|TRBJ2-3
CASSLGAGTDTQYF
TGTGCCAGCAGCTTGGGGGCGGGCACAGATACGCAGTATTTT
>-|-|TRBV11-1|TRBJ2-6
CATSLAGANVLTF
TGTGCCACCTCGCTCGCTGGGGCCAACGTCCTGACTTTC
>-|TRBD1|TRBV5-4|TRBJ2-2
CASSLGGTGVAGELFF
TGTGCCAGCAGCTTGGGTGGGACAGGGGTTGCCGGGGAGCTGTTTTTT
>-|-|TRBV7-8|TRBJ2-3
CASSLGRTPFGDTQYF
TGTGCCAGCAGCTTAGGGAGGACCCCATTCGGGGATACGCAGTATTTT
>-|-|TRBV6-6|TRBJ1-2
CASSYFGDGYTF
TGTGCCAGCAGTTACTTTGGGGATGGCTACACCTTC
>-|TRBD2|TRBV7-2|TRBJ2-1
CASSLGRGGARNEQFF
TGTGCCAGCAGCTTAGGTCGCGGGGGGGCCCGAAATGAGCAGTTCTTC
>-|-|TRBV2|TRBJ2-5
CASSEVRRQETQYF
TGTGCCAGCAGTGAAGTACGGCGGCAAGAGACCCAGTACTTC
>-|-|TRBV29-1|TRBJ2-5
CSAHSGVGITQYF
TGCAGCGCCCATTCCGGGGTCGGGATAACCCAGTACTTC
>-|TRBD1|TRBV27|TRBJ1-2
CASSFLRDRGPADGYTF
TGTGCCAGCAGTTTCCTCCGGGACAGGGGGCCTGCAGATGGCTACACCTTC
>-|-|TRBV5-1|TRBJ2-7
CASSLAGQTYEQYF
TGCGCCAGCAGCTTGGCCGGTCAGACCTACGAGCAGTACTTC